The clone carrying this TCR beta chain was seen a handful of times. Within a library made for alpha chains, this beta chain is off target, and its count is uninformative. In germline, CDR1 is MDHEN, CDR2 SYDVKM. This CDR3 has 12 residues. V was pared by 3 bases and J by 3 bases, with 6 bases between. The data originate from a study of spatial heterogeneity in lung cancer. Looking at the study overall: Available PBMC from follow-up, collected a median of about two years after resection, underwent sequencing.

Indicated time point: blood at routine non-recurrence follow-up after resection. Researchers sequenced whole RNA taken from tumor, nontumor lung or frozen PBMC without sorting. MiXCR, applied by TCRdb to the 5' RACE reads, yields one record per CDR3 protein. There are around 3,000 distinct CDR3 sequences in the sample; roughly 51% occur only once, and approximately 3.1% lies in the top ten. The receptor comes from a male donor with early-stage non-small cell lung cancer. The genes are TRBV28 and TRBJ2-7; D is unresolved. This material consisted of PBMCs, taken at follow-up. The CDR3 is CASSLLFYEQYF. CDR3 in DNA: TGTGCCAGCAGTTTGCTCTTCTACGAGCAGTACTTC.